The 30 T cell receptor beta chains below all came from one sample that was sequenced in a study of blood T cell repertoires in COVID-19. Assay: immunoSEQ multiplex PCR; the TCRdb copy retains only in-frame clones and omits some. The table shows 80,000 to 100,000 clones, with approximately 80% occurring only once. The sequencing sample was made of peripheral blood. These receptors were collected from a human donor in a cohort sampled during active COVID-19.

This clone showed up just once. V is TRBV7-9 and J is TRBJ2-3; D is possibly TRBD2 (6 bases). Trimming took 3 bases from V and 10 from J, leaving 17 bases between them. The germline gives CDR1 SEHNR, CDR2 FQNEAQ (reference sequence). This CDR3 is built from 14 residues. This chain's CDR3 is CASSFGVGGEAQYF. The DNA for the CDR3 is TGTGCCAGCAGCTTCGGGGTGGGAGGAGAGGCGCAGTATTTT.

The CDR3 reads CASSLERTGTGPYEQYF. The CDR3 DNA is TGCGCCAGCAGCTTGGAACGCACCGGGACAGGGCCCTACGAGCAGTACTTC. This rearrangement joins TRBV5-1 to TRBJ2-7; 9 positions match TRBD1. The ends lost 0 bases at V and 2 bases at J; junction bases unmatched: 9. The CDR3 runs to 17 residues. In germline, CDR1 is SGHRS, CDR2 YFSETQ.

This chain joins TRBV7-2 and TRBJ1-2; 7 bases are a match to TRBD1. This CDR3 comprises 15 residues. Germline assignment: CDR1 SGHTA and CDR2 FQGNSA. V gave up 0 bases and J gave up 4 bases; unmatched junction bases: 5. CDR3 coding DNA: TGTGCCAGCAGCTTAGCGGCAGGGGGAACCTATGGCTACACCTTC. This gives the protein CASSLAAGGTYGYTF. Supplemented by reference TRBV7-2 and TRBJ1-2, the full variable domain reads GAGVSQSPSNKVTEKGKDVELRCDPISGHTALYWYRQSLGQGLEFLIYFQGNSAPDKSGLPSDRFSAERTGGSVSTLTIQRTQQEDSAVYLCASSLAAGGTYGYTFGSGTRLTVV.

The J gene is TRBJ2-1, the V gene TRBV24-1; TRBD1 is a possible D gene (5 bases). Trimming removed 6 bases at V and 8 bases at J, with 10 bases between. The CDR3 has 12 residues. The germline V gene has CDR1 KGHDR and CDR2 SFDVKD. The DNA of the CDR3 is TGTGCCACCAGTCTCCAGGGCTATGAGCAGTTCTTC. Its protein product is CATSLQGYEQFF.

The rearrangement links TRBV10-1 to TRBJ2-7; D uncertain. V lost 3 bases, J lost 6 bases, and 18 bases lay in between. From germline, CDR1 is WNHNN and CDR2 SYGVQD (reference sequence). There are 15 residues in the CDR3. In DNA, the CDR3 is TGCGCCAGCAGTGAACAAAACACCATCGGGTCCGAGCAGTACTTC. Residues: CASSEQNTIGSEQYF.

The chain recombines TRBV20-1 with TRBJ2-7; TRBD2 matches at 13 bases. In germline, CDR1 is DFQATT, CDR2 SNEGSKA (reference sequence). The CDR3 consists of 15 residues. J was trimmed by 1 base and V by 3 bases; bases with no gene match: 3. This CDR3 reads CSASGLAGVSYEQYF. CDR3 DNA: TGCAGTGCTAGTGGACTAGCGGGGGTGTCCTACGAGCAGTACTTC.

The rearrangement links TRBV6-5 to TRBJ2-7, with 9 bases aligning to TRBD2. From germline, CDR1 is MNHEY and CDR2 SVGAGI. This CDR3 comprises 15 residues. The V gene end was trimmed by 7 bases and the J gene end by 3 bases; junction bases not matched to a gene: 10. The CDR3 spells CASKTLAGGNYEQYF. CDR3 DNA: TGTGCCAGCAAAACACTGGCGGGAGGGAACTACGAGCAGTACTTC.

This rearrangement joins TRBV7-9 to TRBJ2-7, with 7 bases that match TRBD2. The germline CDR1 and CDR2 sequences are SEHNR and FQNEAQ (reference sequence). V dropped 1 base and J dropped 7; count of bases not matched to a gene: 7. The CDR3 runs to 14 residues. CDR3 protein: CASSLEGTGGEQYF. The CDR3 nucleotides are TGTGCCAGCAGCTTAGAGGGTACGGGAGGAGAGCAGTACTTC.

The chain has TRBV19 and TRBJ1-3; 10 bases align to TRBD1. Trimming took 10 bases from V and 6 from J; bases not matched to a gene: 12. The CDR3 totals 15 residues. CDR1 and CDR2 from the germline V gene are LNHDA and SQIVND (reference sequence). CDR3 in DNA: TGTGCCACAAGGGACCCGGGACAGGGGCTAAACACCATATATTTT. Translated: CATRDPGQGLNTIYF.

J is TRBJ2-7 and V is TRBV13; 8 positions match TRBD2. CDR3 length: 13 amino acids. From germline, CDR1 is PRHDT and CDR2 FYEKMQ (reference sequence). V lost 5 bases and J lost 5; bases outside the gene matches: 5. The CDR3 DNA is TGTGCCAGCAGCCTCGGGGGGGCGGACGAGCAGTACTTC. Amino acid sequence: CASSLGGADEQYF.

The rearrangement joins TRBV6-5 to TRBJ2-1; D not resolved. V was trimmed by 9 bases and J by 7 bases, leaving 10 bases between them. Germline V gene lookup returns CDR1 MNHEY and CDR2 SVGAGI. The CDR3 spans 11 residues. The CDR3 DNA reads as TGTGCCAGTTCAGGCACGAATGAGCAGTTCTTC. It yields the protein CASSGTNEQFF.

The chain links TRBV5-1 to TRBJ2-7; TRBD1 matches at 8 bases. Germline V gives CDR1 SGHRS, CDR2 YFSETQ. This CDR3 contains 15 residues. J was trimmed by 3 bases and V by 4 bases; bases with no gene match: 9. Written as DNA, the CDR3 is TGCGCCAGCAGCCTGAGGGGACAGGCAAACTACGAGCAGTACTTC. Translation gives CASSLRGQANYEQYF.

The gene calls are TRBV7-9 and TRBJ2-1; 8 bases are a match to TRBD1. CDR3 length: 15 residues. The germline V gene has CDR1 SEHNR and CDR2 FQNEAQ (reference sequence). J was trimmed by 7 bases and V by 1 base; bases with no gene match: 6. DNA for the CDR3: TGTGCCAGCAGCTTAGACCAGGGGGCTCCGAATGAGCAGTTCTTC. This encodes CASSLDQGAPNEQFF.

V usage is TRBV15 and J usage is TRBJ1-5, with TRBD1 matching over 9 bases. Germline-derived CDR1 and CDR2 are LNHNV and YYDKDF (reference sequence). V was pared by 3 bases and J by 3 bases, with 15 bases of the junction left unmatched. The CDR3 is 19 amino acids. The CDR3, as DNA: TGTGCCACCAGCAGCCACAGGGGACAGGGAGTCGGGTACAATCAGCCCCAGCATTTT. Protein sequence: CATSSHRGQGVGYNQPQHF.

This clone has more than one count but fewer than ten. The chain links TRBV7-9 to TRBJ1-3; D uncertain. V was trimmed by 0 bases and J by 3 bases, leaving 6 bases between them. Germline V CDR1 and CDR2: SEHNR, FQNEAQ (reference sequence). This CDR3 comprises 14 residues. The CDR3 DNA reads as TGTGCCAGCAGCTTAGCGTTTCTTGGAAACACCATATATTTT. This encodes CASSLAFLGNTIYF.

The chain links TRBV28 to TRBJ2-7; TRBD2 aligns across 8 bases. Germline V lookup: CDR1 MDHEN, CDR2 SYDVKM. The CDR3 is made up of 15 amino acids. Trimming cost V 5 bases and J 5 bases; bases outside gene matches: 11. The CDR3 DNA reads TGTGCCAGCAGTCCCCCCGCGGGAGGAGGCAACGAGCAGTACTTC. Translating gives CASSPPAGGGNEQYF.

The CDR3 region is CASSLEQVGEQYF. The CDR3 region has the DNA TGCGCCAGCAGCTTGGAACAGGTGGGCGAGCAGTACTTC. The rearrangement uses TRBV5-1 and TRBJ2-7; a weak D match, TRBD1 (5 bases). With 0 bases removed from V and 6 bases from J, the gap between germline ends came to 10 bases. CDR3 length: 13 residues. Germline CDR1 and CDR2: SGHRS and YFSETQ. The variable domain in full, completed from reference TRBV5-1 and TRBJ2-7, reads KAGVTQTPRYLIKTRGQQVTLSCSPISGHRSVSWYQQTPGQGLQFLFEYFSETQRNKGNFPGRFSGRQFSNSRSEMNVSTLELGDSALYLCASSLEQVGEQYFGPGTRLTVT.

The rearrangement links TRBV2 to TRBJ1-1; D is possibly TRBD1 (5 bases). Trimming shortened V by 7 bases and J by 4 bases, and 16 bases separated the two germline ends. Germline V gene data show CDR1 as SNHLY and CDR2 as FYNNEI. This CDR3 has 14 amino acids. The DNA for the CDR3 is TGTGCCAGCACCAGTATCAGGGTCGTCACTGAAGCTTTCTTT. Its translation is CASTSIRVVTEAFF.

This clone occurred a few times. This rearrangement joins TRBV30 to TRBJ1-4, with a tentative D call TRBD1 (6 bases). In germline, CDR1 is GTSNPN, CDR2 SVGIG (reference sequence). The CDR3 runs to 15 residues. Trimming took 2 bases from V and 10 from J, leaving 20 bases between them. DNA for the CDR3: TGTGCCTGGAGTAGAGGGGGGGCGGCCAAGGGAAAACTGTTTTTT. It specifies CAWSRGGAAKGKLFF. Variable domain in full (rest from reference TRBV30 and TRBJ1-4): SQTIHQWPATLVQPVGSPLSLECTVEGTSNPNLYWYRQAAGRGLQLLFYSVGIGQISSEVPQNLSASRPQDRQFILSSKKLLLSDSGFYLCAWSRGGAAKGKLFFGSGTQLSVL.

This rearrangement joins TRBV18 to TRBJ2-5; a possible D gene is TRBD1 (5 bases). V gave up 8 bases and J gave up 2 bases, with 9 bases separating them. Germline-derived CDR1 and CDR2 are KGHSH and LQKENI. There are 12 residues in the CDR3. CDR3 loop: CASKDSQETQYF. DNA of the CDR3: TGTGCCAGCAAAGACAGTCAAGAGACCCAGTACTTC.

The rearrangement joins TRBV19 to TRBJ2-1; 7 bases match TRBD2. CDR3 length: 14 residues. Germline CDR1 is LNHDA and CDR2 is SQIVND (reference sequence). Trimming took 3 bases from V and 9 from J; bases not matched to a gene: 8. The CDR3 spells CASSMGGVSGEQFF. The CDR3, as DNA: TGTGCCAGTAGTATGGGAGGGGTGTCGGGTGAGCAGTTCTTC. Full variable domain (rest looked up from reference TRBV19 and TRBJ2-1): DGGITQSPKYLFRKEGQNVTLSCEQNLNHDAMYWYRQDPGQGLRLIYYSQIVNDFQKGDIAEGYSVSREKKESFPLTVTSAQKNPTAFYLCASSMGGVSGEQFFGPGTRLTVL.

The rearrangement joins TRBV5-1 to TRBJ2-2; TRBD1 matches at 7 bases. The V gene's germline CDR1 is SGHRS and CDR2 YFSETQ. Germline trimming cut 0 bases from V and 3 bases from J; bases unmatched to any gene: 5. This CDR3 region has 16 residues. CDR3 DNA: TGCGCCAGCAGCTTGGGCCCCCAGGGGGACACCGGGGAGCTGTTTTTT. Its protein is CASSLGPQGDTGELFF.

The V gene is TRBV5-4, the J gene TRBJ2-4, with 11 bases matching TRBD2. Germline loops: CDR1 SGHNT, CDR2 YYREEE (reference sequence). The V segment lost 0 bases and the J segment 3 bases; nucleotides outside the gene matches: 2. The CDR3 has 16 amino acids. In DNA, the CDR3 is TGTGCCAGCAGCTTGGGAACTAGCGGGGGCAAAAACATTCAGTACTTC. Protein product: CASSLGTSGGKNIQYF.

The chain links TRBV12-3 or TRBV12-4 to TRBJ1-1; D is unresolved. Trimming removed 2 bases from V and 6 bases from J, with 7 bases in between. This CDR3 comprises 12 residues. Here the CDR3 DNA reads TGTGCCAGCAGTTTAATTACGGCTGAAGCTTTCTTT. Translation: CASSLITAEAFF.

This clone was picked up a small number of times. The chain is built from TRBV11-2 and TRBJ2-7; 8 positions match TRBD2. V dropped 5 bases and J dropped 0; count of bases not matched to a gene: 12. The CDR3 contains 17 residues. Germline V gene data show CDR1 as SGHAT and CDR2 as FQNNGV. The CDR3 reads CASSRLTGTRRSYEQYF. CDR3 in DNA: TGTGCCAGCAGCCGCCTTACCGGGACTAGGCGCTCCTACGAGCAGTACTTC.

The V and J genes are TRBV6-5 and TRBJ2-7; 7 nucleotides agree with TRBD1. CDR1 MNHEY and CDR2 SVGAGI come from the germline V gene. The CDR3 length is 15 residues. V was clipped by 6 bases and J by 2 bases; unmatched bases: 10. DNA for the CDR3: TGTGCCAGCAGCCGAACAGGGGCGCAAGCCTACGAGCAGTACTTC. Its protein product is CASSRTGAQAYEQYF.

The chain has TRBV3-1 (or the pseudogene TRBV3-2) and TRBJ2-7; TRBD2 aligns across 10 bases. CDR1 and CDR2 (germline): LGHDT, YNNKEL (reference sequence). The V and J ends lost 1 base and 2 bases, in that order; junction bases with no gene match: 2. The CDR3 is made up of 15 amino acids. In DNA, the CDR3 is TGTGCCAGCAGCCAAGTCCTAGCGGGGGCCTACGAGCAGTACTTC. It specifies CASSQVLAGAYEQYF.

This chain joins TRBV10-1 and TRBJ1-5; 7 nucleotides line up with TRBD1. CDR3 length equals 14 residues. Germline assignment: CDR1 WNHNN and CDR2 SYGVQD (reference sequence). The V segment lost 8 bases and the J segment 1 base; nucleotides outside the gene matches: 5. The CDR3 coding sequence is TGCGCCAGCTTCCCAGGGGGGAGCAATCAGCCCCAGCATTTT. It translates to CASFPGGSNQPQHF.

A few counts support this clone. This chain links TRBV12-3 or TRBV12-4 with TRBJ1-3; no definite D call. CDR3 size: 13 residues. The germline V and J ends were trimmed by 5 bases and 2 bases, with 7 bases remaining between them. In DNA, the CDR3 is TGTGCCAGCAGTCCCGGGGCTGGAAACACCATATATTTT. Protein sequence: CASSPGAGNTIYF.

The chain uses TRBV18 and TRBJ1-4; 11 bases are a match to TRBD1. The germline V gene has CDR1 KGHSH and CDR2 LQKENI. Trimming took 6 bases from V and 12 from J; bases not matched to a gene: 9. CDR3 size: 14 residues. The chain's CDR3 is CASSDGTGGTQLFF. The CDR3 DNA sequence: TGTGCCAGCTCGGATGGGACAGGGGGGACACAACTGTTTTTT.